This T cell receptor (beta chain) comes out of a study of blood T cell repertoires in COVID-19. Study-level information: Samples of COVID-19 (acute and convalescent) were obtained from the United States, Italy and Spain.

As processed by the authors: Estimated nucleated cell counts came from reference gene primer amplification. Profiling relied on immunoSEQ multiplex PCR, and the TCRdb table lists in-frame clones only, not all of them. V and J calls and clone size are copied from that table; D and trimming were computed from the DNA. The sample holds a few hundred thousand clones, approximately 85% seen once. Trimming pared 3 bases from V and 6 bases from J, leaving 3 bases between. Per the germline V gene, CDR1 is MGHDK and CDR2 is SYGVNS. This CDR3 contains 11 residues. The rearrangement uses TRBV25-1 and TRBJ2-4; D call uncertain. The sequenced sample consisted of PBMCs or T cells enriched from blood (not recorded which). The sequence was collected from a man younger than 40 who had recovered from COVID-19. CDR3 sequence: CASSDRNIQYF. The CDR3 nucleotides are TGTGCCAGCAGTGACAGAAACATTCAGTACTTC.